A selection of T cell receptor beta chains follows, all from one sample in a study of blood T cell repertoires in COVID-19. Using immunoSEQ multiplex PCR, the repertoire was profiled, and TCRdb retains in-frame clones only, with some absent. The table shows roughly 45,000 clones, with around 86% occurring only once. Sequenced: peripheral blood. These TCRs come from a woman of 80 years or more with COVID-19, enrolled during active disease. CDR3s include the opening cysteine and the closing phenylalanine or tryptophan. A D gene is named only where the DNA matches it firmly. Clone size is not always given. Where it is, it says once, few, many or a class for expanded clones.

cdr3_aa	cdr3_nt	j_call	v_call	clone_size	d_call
CASSRGTGAAREQFF	TGTGCTAGCAGCCGAGGGACAGGGGCTGCAAGGGAGCAGTTCTTC	TRBJ2-1	TRBV7-7	-	TRBD1
CASSLAGGGTYEQYF	TGTGCCAGCAGCTTAGCGGGCGGAGGGACCTACGAGCAGTACTTC	TRBJ2-7	TRBV7-2	-	-
CASSLWSGTGINNEQFF	TGTGCCAGCAGTTTATGGTCGGGGACAGGGATTAACAATGAGCAGTTCTTC	TRBJ2-1	TRBV27	-	TRBD1
CASSLTGTSGGKNIQYF	TGCGCCAGCAGCTTAACGGGGACTAGCGGGGGGAAAAACATTCAGTACTTC	TRBJ2-4	TRBV5-1	-	TRBD2
CSVRQGNTEAFF	TGCAGCGTACGGCAGGGGAACACTGAAGCTTTCTTT	TRBJ1-1	TRBV29-1	-	-
CASSETGTSGRKQYF	TGTGCCAGTTCAGAAACCGGGACTAGCGGGAGGAAGCAGTACTTC	TRBJ2-7	TRBV28	-	TRBD2
CAISGGALDEQYF	TGTGCCATCAGTGGCGGGGCCCTAGACGAGCAGTACTTC	TRBJ2-7	TRBV10-3	-	-
CASRVGRGGTEAFF	TGTGCAAGTCGCGTGGGACGGGGAGGGACTGAAGCTTTCTTT	TRBJ1-1	TRBV12-2	once	-
CASSASDSNQPQHF	TGTGCCAGCAGCGCAAGCGATAGCAATCAGCCCCAGCATTTT	TRBJ1-5	TRBV9	-	-
CASRWTGRNSPLHF	TGCGCCAGCAGATGGACAGGGAGAAATTCACCCCTCCACTTT	TRBJ1-6	TRBV5-1	-	TRBD1
CASSPQAGGGDTQYF	TGTGCCAGCAGCCCCCAGGCGGGCGGGGGAGATACGCAGTATTTT	TRBJ2-3	TRBV3-1/TRBV3-2	-	TRBD2
CASSEKAGWVTEAFF	TGTGCCAGCAGTGAAAAGGCAGGGTGGGTCACTGAAGCTTTCTTT	TRBJ1-1	TRBV6-1	-	-
CASSDRVYYEQYF	TGTGCCAGCAGTGACAGGGTTTACTACGAGCAGTACTTC	TRBJ2-7	TRBV2	-	-
CASSLEAGNDSPLHF	TGTGCCAGCAGCTTAGAGGCAGGGAATGATTCACCCCTCCACTTT	TRBJ1-6	TRBV7-2	-	-
CASSQGSGGGSTDTQYF	TGTGCCAGCAGCCAAGGGTCGGGGGGCGGATCTACAGATACGCAGTATTTT	TRBJ2-3	TRBV4-2	-	-
CASSRQGNTEAFF	TGTGCCAGCAGCCGACAGGGTAACACTGAAGCTTTCTTT	TRBJ1-1	TRBV11-2	-	TRBD1
CASSGGGDRGDYGYTF	TGCGCCAGCAGCGGGGGAGGGGACAGGGGAGACTATGGCTACACCTTC	TRBJ1-2	TRBV5-1	-	TRBD1
CSVPGTGYEQYF	TGCAGCGTTCCCGGGACAGGGTACGAGCAGTACTTC	TRBJ2-7	TRBV29-1	-	TRBD1
CAWSVVVGRGEQFF	TGTGCCTGGAGTGTTGTAGTAGGGCGGGGTGAGCAGTTCTTC	TRBJ2-1	TRBV30	once	-
CASSTRTGKNTGELFF	TGTGCCAGCAGCACCCGGACCGGGAAGAACACCGGGGAGCTGTTTTTT	TRBJ2-2	TRBV5-4	-	-
CASTTTGSGIAKNIQYF	TGTGCCAGCACCACGACAGGGTCAGGGATTGCCAAAAACATTCAGTACTTC	TRBJ2-4	TRBV7-9	-	TRBD1
CATSREGQQNIQYF	TGTGCCACCAGCAGAGAGGGACAGCAAAACATTCAGTACTTC	TRBJ2-4	TRBV15	-	TRBD1
CSAGDRGRVETQYF	TGCAGCGCGGGGGACAGGGGGCGCGTGGAGACCCAGTACTTC	TRBJ2-5	TRBV29-1	-	TRBD1
CASSKTSPTNTGELFF	TGTGCCAGTAGTAAAACTAGCCCCACGAACACCGGGGAGCTGTTTTTT	TRBJ2-2	TRBV19	-	-
CASRMVGVDTQYF	TGTGCCAGCAGGATGGTCGGGGTAGATACGCAGTATTTT	TRBJ2-3	TRBV6-5	-	-
CASTGQSQSEQFF	TGTGCCAGCACCGGACAATCCCAAAGTGAGCAGTTCTTC	TRBJ2-1	TRBV5-5	-	-
CASSRGPGKSNQPQHF	TGTGCCAGCTCACGGGGTCCAGGGAAGAGCAATCAGCCCCAGCATTTT	TRBJ1-5	TRBV18	-	-
CASTPSRGRGLLYSNQPQHF	TGTGCCAGTACCCCCTCCCGGGGCAGGGGCCTTCTTTATAGCAATCAGCCCCAGCATTTT	TRBJ1-5	TRBV19	-	-
CASSPQGLAGDTQYF	TGTGCCAGCAGCCCTCAGGGACTAGCGGGCGATACGCAGTATTTT	TRBJ2-3	TRBV7-2	-	TRBD2
CASSLSVGRETQYF	TGCGCCAGCAGCTTATCGGTCGGGAGAGAGACCCAGTACTTC	TRBJ2-5	TRBV5-1	-	-
CASSLRSGRARLLQETQYF	TGTGCCAGCAGCTTGAGAAGCGGGAGGGCCCGTCTCCTCCAAGAGACCCAGTACTTC	TRBJ2-5	TRBV5-5	-	TRBD2
CASSLSGGSNTGELFF	TGTGCCAGCTCACTCTCGGGAGGGTCGAACACCGGGGAGCTGTTTTTT	TRBJ2-2	TRBV18	medium-sized	TRBD2
CASSRTGNTGELFF	TGTGCCAGCTCACGGACAGGGAACACCGGGGAGCTGTTTTTT	TRBJ2-2	TRBV18	-	TRBD1
CSVDWGGNNSPLHF	TGCAGCGTGGACTGGGGAGGGAACAATTCACCCCTCCACTTT	TRBJ1-6	TRBV29-1	once	-
CASFRDRNSNTEAFF	TGTGCCAGCTTCCGAGACAGGAATTCGAACACTGAAGCTTTCTTT	TRBJ1-1	TRBV6-5	-	-
CATAGQGAGRGRQPQHF	TGTGCCACGGCGGGACAGGGGGCAGGGCGAGGTCGTCAGCCCCAGCATTTT	TRBJ1-5	TRBV28	-	TRBD1
CASSPGQGSSPLHF	TGTGCCAGCAGCCCTGGACAGGGGTCTTCACCCCTCCACTTT	TRBJ1-6	TRBV3-1/TRBV3-2	-	TRBD1
CSGTGAGYTGELFF	TGCAGCGGAACTGGGGCAGGTTACACCGGGGAGCTGTTTTTT	TRBJ2-2	TRBV29-1	-	-
CASSLTGTAITYEQYF	TGTGCCAGCAGTTTAACCGGGACAGCCATTACCTACGAGCAGTACTTC	TRBJ2-7	TRBV28	-	TRBD1
CASSLGTSVEEQYF	TGTGCCAGCAGCCTCGGGACTAGCGTGGAGGAGCAGTACTTC	TRBJ2-7	TRBV7-2	-	TRBD2
CASSPRRDSYEQYF	TGTGCCAGCTCACCACGGAGGGACTCCTACGAGCAGTACTTC	TRBJ2-7	TRBV18	-	-
CATSPTGFTDTQYF	TGTGCCACCAGCCCTACAGGGTTCACAGATACGCAGTATTTT	TRBJ2-3	TRBV24-1	-	-
CASSFGRGPLGDGYTF	TGTGCCAGCAGTTTCGGCAGGGGGCCTTTAGGGGATGGCTACACCTTC	TRBJ1-2	TRBV28	-	TRBD1
CASSQGVNEKLFF	TGTGCCAGCTCACAAGGGGTAAATGAAAAACTGTTTTTT	TRBJ1-4	TRBV18	-	-
CASSTQGSNSPLHF	TGTGCCAGTAGTACTCAGGGAAGTAATTCACCCCTCCACTTT	TRBJ1-6	TRBV19	-	-
CASSLFSGSNQPQHF	TGTGCCAGCAGCTTGTTCAGCGGTAGCAATCAGCCCCAGCATTTT	TRBJ1-5	TRBV5-6	-	-
CASGLVLGGQPQHF	TGTGCTAGTGGTTTGGTACTAGGAGGCCAGCCCCAGCATTTT	TRBJ1-5	TRBV12-5	-	-
CASTPRDRRAHGANVLTF	TGTGCCAGCACACCGCGGGACAGGCGCGCTCACGGGGCCAACGTCCTGACTTTC	TRBJ2-6	TRBV3-1/TRBV3-2	once	TRBD1
CASSLFQARGGYTF	TGTGCCAGCAGCTTATTCCAGGCCCGGGGTGGCTACACCTTC	TRBJ1-2	TRBV7-9	-	-
CASSEEDRVKETQYF	TGTGCCAGCAGTGAAGAGGACAGGGTGAAAGAGACCCAGTACTTC	TRBJ2-5	TRBV2	-	TRBD1
CASSASGQGTNTEAFF	TGTGCCAGCAGCGCCTCGGGACAGGGAACAAACACTGAAGCTTTCTTT	TRBJ1-1	TRBV9	-	TRBD1
CASSLRQGGTQYF	TGTGCCAGCAGCTTGAGACAGGGAGGTACGCAGTATTTT	TRBJ2-3	TRBV11-3	-	-
CASRGQGRSIETQYF	TGTGCCAGTAGGGGACAGGGTAGGAGTATTGAGACCCAGTACTTC	TRBJ2-5	TRBV19	-	TRBD1
CASSPAGVEGYTF	TGTGCCAGCTCACCAGCAGGGGTGGAAGGCTACACCTTC	TRBJ1-2	TRBV18	-	-
CASSLVGQTQFF	TGTGCCAGCAGCTTAGTGGGGCAAACGCAGTTCTTC	TRBJ2-1	TRBV7-2	-	-